This TCR beta chain was identified in a study of OX40 agonist ivuxolimab in advanced cancers. Across the study: Patients took ivuxolimab, an agonistic anti-OX40 (CD134) antibody. Intravenous ivuxolimab was administered to patients every 2 weeks at 0.01 to 10 mg/kg. Study results and caveats: Both blood CD4+ and CD8+ T cells showed clonal growth by week 6 at 0.1 to 3.0 mg/kg.

The CDR3 covers 14 residues. CDR1 is PRHDT, CDR2 FYEKMQ, per germline (reference sequence). Trimming cost V 5 bases and J 4 bases; bases outside gene matches: 6. A note on this clone: Its antigen is still unknown.

Only in-frame clones appear in the TCRdb table, and some are missing; sequencing was by immunoSEQ multiplex PCR. This sample yields approximately 76,000 clones, of which 75% to 85% are seen a single time; less than 0.8% belongs to the top ten. J is TRBJ2-7 and V is TRBV13; 9 positions match TRBD2. This specimen consisted of CD4+ or CD8+ T cells sorted from blood, obtained in a trial of the OX40 agonist ivuxolimab. The sequence was collected from an adult with an advanced solid tumor such as melanoma, head and neck, liver or kidney cancer. CDR3 in DNA: TGTGCCAGCAGCAAAGGACTAGCGCTATACGAGCAGTACTTC. Its translation: CASSKGLALYEQYF.